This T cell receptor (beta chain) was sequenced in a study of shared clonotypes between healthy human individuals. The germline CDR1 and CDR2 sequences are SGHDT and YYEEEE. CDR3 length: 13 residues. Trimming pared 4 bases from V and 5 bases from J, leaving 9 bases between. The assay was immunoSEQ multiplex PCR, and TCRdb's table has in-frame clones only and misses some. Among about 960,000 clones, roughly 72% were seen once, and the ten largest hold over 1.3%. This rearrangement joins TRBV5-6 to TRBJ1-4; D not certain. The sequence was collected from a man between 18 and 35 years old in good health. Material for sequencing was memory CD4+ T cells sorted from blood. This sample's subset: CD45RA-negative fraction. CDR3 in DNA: TGTGCCAGCAGCCGAGGCAGGAATGAAAAACTGTTTTTT. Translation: CASSRGRNEKLFF.